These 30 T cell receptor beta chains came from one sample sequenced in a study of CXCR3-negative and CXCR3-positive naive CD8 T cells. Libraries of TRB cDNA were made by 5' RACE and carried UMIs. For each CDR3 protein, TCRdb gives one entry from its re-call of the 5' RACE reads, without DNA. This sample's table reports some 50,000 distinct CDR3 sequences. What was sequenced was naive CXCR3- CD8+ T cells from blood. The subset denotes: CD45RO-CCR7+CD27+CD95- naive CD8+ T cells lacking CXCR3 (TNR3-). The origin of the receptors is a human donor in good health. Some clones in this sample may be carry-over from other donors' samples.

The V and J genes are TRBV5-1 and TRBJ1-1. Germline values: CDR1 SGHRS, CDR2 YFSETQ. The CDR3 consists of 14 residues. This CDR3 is CASSLQVMNTEAFF.

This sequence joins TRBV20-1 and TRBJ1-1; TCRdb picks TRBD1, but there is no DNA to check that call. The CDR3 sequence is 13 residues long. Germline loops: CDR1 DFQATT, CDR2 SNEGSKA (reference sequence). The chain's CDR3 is CSARGQLNTEAFF.

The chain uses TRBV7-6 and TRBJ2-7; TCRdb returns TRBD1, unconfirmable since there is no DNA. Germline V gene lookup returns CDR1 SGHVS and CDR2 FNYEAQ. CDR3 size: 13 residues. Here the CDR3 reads CASSSTQVYEQYF.

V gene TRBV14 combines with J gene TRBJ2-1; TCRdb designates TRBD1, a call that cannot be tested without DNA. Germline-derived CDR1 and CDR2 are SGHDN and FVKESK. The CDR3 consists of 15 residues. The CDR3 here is CASTETSAAPDEQFF.

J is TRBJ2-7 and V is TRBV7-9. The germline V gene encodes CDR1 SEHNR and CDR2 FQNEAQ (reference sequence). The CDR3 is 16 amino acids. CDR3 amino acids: CASSLQRTPSYYEQYF.

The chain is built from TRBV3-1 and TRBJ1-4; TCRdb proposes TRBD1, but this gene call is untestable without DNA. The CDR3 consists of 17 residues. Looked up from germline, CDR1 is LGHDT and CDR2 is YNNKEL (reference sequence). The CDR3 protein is CASSHSGSGPTNEKLFF.

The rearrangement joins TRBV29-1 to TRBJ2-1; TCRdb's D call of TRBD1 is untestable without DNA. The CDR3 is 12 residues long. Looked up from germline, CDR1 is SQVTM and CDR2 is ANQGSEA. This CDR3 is CSVELGVNEQFF.

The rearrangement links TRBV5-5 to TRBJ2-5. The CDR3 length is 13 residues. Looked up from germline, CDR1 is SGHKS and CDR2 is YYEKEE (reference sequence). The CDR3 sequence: CASSYGLAGTQYF.

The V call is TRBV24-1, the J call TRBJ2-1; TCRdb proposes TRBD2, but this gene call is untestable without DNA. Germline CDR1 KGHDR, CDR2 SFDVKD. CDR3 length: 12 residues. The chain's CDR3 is CAISRGYNEQFF.

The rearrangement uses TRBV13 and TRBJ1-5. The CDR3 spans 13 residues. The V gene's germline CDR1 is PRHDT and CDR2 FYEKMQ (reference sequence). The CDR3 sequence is CASSKGPNQPQHF.

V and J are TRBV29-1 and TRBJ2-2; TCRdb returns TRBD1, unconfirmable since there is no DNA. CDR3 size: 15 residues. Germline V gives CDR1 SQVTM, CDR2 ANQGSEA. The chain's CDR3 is CSVEGRTGRTGELFF.

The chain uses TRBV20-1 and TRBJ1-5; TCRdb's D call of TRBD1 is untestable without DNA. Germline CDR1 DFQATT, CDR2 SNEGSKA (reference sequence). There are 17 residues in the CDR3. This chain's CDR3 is CSARRDRSNGGNQPQHF.

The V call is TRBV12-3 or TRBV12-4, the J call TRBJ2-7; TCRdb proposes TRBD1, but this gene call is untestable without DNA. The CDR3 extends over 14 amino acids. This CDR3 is CASSLPGAPYEQYF.

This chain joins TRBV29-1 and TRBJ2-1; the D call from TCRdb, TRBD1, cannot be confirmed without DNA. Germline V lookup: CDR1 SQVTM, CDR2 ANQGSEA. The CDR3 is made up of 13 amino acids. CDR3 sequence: CSAGANSYNEQFF.

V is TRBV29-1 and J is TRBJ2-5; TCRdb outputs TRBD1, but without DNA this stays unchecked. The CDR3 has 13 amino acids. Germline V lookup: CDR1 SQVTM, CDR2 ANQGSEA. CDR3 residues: CSAPTGPAETQYF.

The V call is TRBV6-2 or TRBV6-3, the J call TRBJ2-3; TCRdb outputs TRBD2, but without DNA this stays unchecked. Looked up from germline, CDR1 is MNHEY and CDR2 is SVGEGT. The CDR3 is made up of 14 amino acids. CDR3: CASSLAGSGDTQYF.

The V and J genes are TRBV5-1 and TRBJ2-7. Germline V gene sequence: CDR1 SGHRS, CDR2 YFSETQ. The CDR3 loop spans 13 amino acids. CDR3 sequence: CASSLPDPYEQYF.

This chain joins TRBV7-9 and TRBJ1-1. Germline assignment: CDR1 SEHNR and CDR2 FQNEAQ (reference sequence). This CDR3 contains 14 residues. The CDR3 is CASSPTQGITEAFF.

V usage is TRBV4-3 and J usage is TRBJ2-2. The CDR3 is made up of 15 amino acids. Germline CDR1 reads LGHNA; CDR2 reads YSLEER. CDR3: CASSQVRVNTGELFF.

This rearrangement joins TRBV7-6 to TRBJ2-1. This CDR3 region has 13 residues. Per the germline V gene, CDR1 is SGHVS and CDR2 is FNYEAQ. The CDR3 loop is CASSTSDESEQFF. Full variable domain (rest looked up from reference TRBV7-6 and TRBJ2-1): GAGVSQSPRYKVTKRGQDVALRCDPISGHVSLYWYRQALGQGPEFLTYFNYEAQQDKSGLPNDRFSAERPEGSISTLTIQRTEQRDSAMYRCASSTSDESEQFFGPGTRLTVL.

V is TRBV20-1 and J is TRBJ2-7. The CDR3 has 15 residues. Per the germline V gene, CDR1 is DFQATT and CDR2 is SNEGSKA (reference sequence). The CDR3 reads CSARDLFRDSYEQYF.

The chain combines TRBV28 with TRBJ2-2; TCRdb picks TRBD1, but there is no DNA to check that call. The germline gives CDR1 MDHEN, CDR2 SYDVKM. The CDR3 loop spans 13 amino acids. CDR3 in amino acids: CASSFGRTGELFF.

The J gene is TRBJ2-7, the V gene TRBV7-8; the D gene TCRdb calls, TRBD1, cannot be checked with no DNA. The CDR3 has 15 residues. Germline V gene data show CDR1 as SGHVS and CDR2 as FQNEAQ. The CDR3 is CASSLLTGTAYEQYF.

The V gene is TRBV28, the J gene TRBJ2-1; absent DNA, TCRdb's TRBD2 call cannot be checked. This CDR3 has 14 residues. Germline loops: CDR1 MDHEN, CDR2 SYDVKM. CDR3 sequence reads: CASKKGPPYNEQFF.

CDR3: CASSLLGPGELFF. This chain joins TRBV6-5 and TRBJ2-2. The CDR3 runs to 13 residues. Germline V gene data show CDR1 as MNHEY and CDR2 as SVGAGI.

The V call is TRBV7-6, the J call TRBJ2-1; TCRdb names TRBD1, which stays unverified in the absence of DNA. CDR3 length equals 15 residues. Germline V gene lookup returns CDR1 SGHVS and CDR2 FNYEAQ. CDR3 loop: CASSLAGGQGNEQFF. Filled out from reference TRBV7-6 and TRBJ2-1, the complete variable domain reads GAGVSQSPRYKVTKRGQDVALRCDPISGHVSLYWYRQALGQGPEFLTYFNYEAQQDKSGLPNDRFSAERPEGSISTLTIQRTEQRDSAMYRCASSLAGGQGNEQFFGPGTRLTVL.

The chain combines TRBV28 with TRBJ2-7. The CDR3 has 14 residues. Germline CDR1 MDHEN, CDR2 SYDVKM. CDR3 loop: CASSLQELTGEQYF. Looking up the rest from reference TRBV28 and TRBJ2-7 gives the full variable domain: DVKVTQSSRYLVKRTGEKVFLECVQDMDHENMFWYRQDPGLGLRLIYFSYDVKMKEKGDIPEGYSVSREKKERFSLILESASTNQTSMYLCASSLQELTGEQYFGPGTRLTVT.

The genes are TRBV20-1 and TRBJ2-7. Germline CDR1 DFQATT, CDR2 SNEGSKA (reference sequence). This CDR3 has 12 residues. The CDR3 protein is CSAATSSYEQYF.

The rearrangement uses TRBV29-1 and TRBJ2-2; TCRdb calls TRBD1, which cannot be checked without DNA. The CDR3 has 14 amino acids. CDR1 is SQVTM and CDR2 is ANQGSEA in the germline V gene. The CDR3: CSVVRQGRSGELFF.

The CDR3 here is CASSLALAYSTYEQFF. The chain has TRBV7-8 and TRBJ2-1. Germline V lookup: CDR1 SGHVS, CDR2 FQNEAQ. The CDR3 totals 16 residues. The whole variable domain, filled in from reference TRBV7-8 and TRBJ2-1, reads GAGVSQSPRYKVAKRGQDVALRCDPISGHVSLFWYQQALGQGPEFLTYFQNEAQLDKSGLPSDRFFAERPEGSVSTLKIQRTQQEDSAVYLCASSLALAYSTYEQFFGPGTRLTVL.